This T cell receptor beta chain originates from a study of technical replicates of blood from several donors. Germline V lookup: CDR1 LNHDA, CDR2 SQIVND (reference sequence). Trimming pared 9 bases from V and 11 bases from J, leaving 17 bases between. This CDR3 has 12 amino acids. Only in-frame clones appear in the TCRdb table, and some are missing; sequencing was by immunoSEQ multiplex PCR. The table has approximately 100,000 clones, roughly 95% seen once; the top ten hold approximately 0.2%. The J gene is TRBJ2-1, the V gene TRBV19; D perhaps matches TRBD2 (6 bases). The TCR comes from a human donor in good health. What was sequenced was T cells isolated from PBMCs. The DNA for the CDR3 is TGTGCCAGAACCAGGACTAAATGCCAGCAGTTCTTC. Translation gives CARTRTKCQQFF. Full variable domain (missing parts from reference TRBV19 and TRBJ2-1): DGGITQSPKYLFRKEGQNVTLSCEQNLNHDAMYWYRQDPGQGLRLIYYSQIVNDFQKGDIAEGYSVSREKKESFPLTVTSAQKNPTAFYLCARTRTKCQQFFGPGTRLTVL.